Listed here are 10 T cell receptor beta chains from one sample, sequenced in a study of T cell repertoires in cytomegalovirus infection. MiXCR was run by TCRdb on the reads, yielding one entry per CDR3 protein. This table has about 97,000 distinct CDR3 sequences, 16% appearing once. Sequenced: PBMCs. The source of these receptors is a human donor in good health (CMV status not recorded). Some clones in this sample may be carry-over from other donors' samples.

This clonotype was observed once. A much larger clone sits a single nucleotide away, making a read error possible. The rearrangement joins TRBV7-9 to TRBJ1-1, with 7 bases matching TRBD1. Germline-derived CDR1 and CDR2 are SEHNR and FQNEAQ (reference sequence). The CDR3 totals 13 residues. The CDR3 spells CASSPQGETAAFF. The CDR3 region has the DNA TGTGCCAGCAGCCCCCAGGGGGAGACTGCAGCTTTCTTT. Based on the CDR3 plus reference TRBV7-9 and TRBJ1-1, the full variable domain is DTGVSQNPRHKITKRGQNVTFRCDPISEHNRLYWYRQTLGQGPEFLTYFQNEAQLEKSRLLSDRFSAERPKGSFSTLEIQRTEQGDSAMYLCASSPQGETAAFFGQGTRLTVV.

Notes on this clonotype: A read error may account for a junction end that differs from germline. J is TRBJ2-2 and V is TRBV6-2 or TRBV6-3; D unclear. In germline, CDR1 is MNHEY, CDR2 SVGEGT. There are 14 residues in the CDR3. In DNA, the CDR3 is TGTGCCAGCAGTTACTCCAAAGAGACCGAGGAGCTGTTTTTT. Amino acid sequence: CASSYSKETEELFF.

This clonotype appeared a few times. The chain employs TRBV19 and TRBJ2-5; 10 bases agree with TRBD1. After removal of 4 bases from V and 5 bases from J, the junction contained 10 bases not matched to a gene. Looked up from germline, CDR1 is LNHDA and CDR2 is SQIVND (reference sequence). The CDR3 length is 16 residues. CDR3 sequence: CASSTTRQGARETQYF. The CDR3 DNA follows: TGTGCCAGTAGTACCACCCGACAGGGGGCGCGGGAGACCCAGTACTTC.

This clonotype showed up many times. Here the CDR3 reads CASSPRQRASRGYTF. The CDR3 nucleotides read TGTGCCAGCAGCCCACGACAGAGGGCCTCTCGAGGCTACACCTTC. V and J are TRBV7-8 and TRBJ1-2; D may be TRBD1 (5 bases). Germline V lookup: CDR1 SGHVS, CDR2 FQNEAQ. Between the trimmed V and J ends, which lost 5 bases and 8 bases, there was a span of 21 bases. There are 15 residues in the CDR3.

This clonotype has only a few counts. This chain connects TRBV7-3 to TRBJ2-1; 7 bases are shared with TRBD1. J was trimmed by 7 bases and V by 4 bases; bases with no gene match: 10. This CDR3 comprises 15 residues. CDR1 SGHTA and CDR2 FQGTGA come from the germline V gene. The CDR3 coding sequence is TGTGCCAGCAGCTACGGACAGGACTTCTATAATGAGCAGTTCTTC. It encodes CASSYGQDFYNEQFF. Full variable domain (rest looked up from reference TRBV7-3 and TRBJ2-1): GAGVSQTPSNKVTEKGKYVELRCDPISGHTALYWYRQSLGQGPEFLIYFQGTGAADDSGLPNDRFFAVRPEGSVSTLKIQRTERGDSAVYLCASSYGQDFYNEQFFGPGTRLTVL.

The chain couples TRBV2 to TRBJ1-6; 10 bases map to TRBD1. Germline V gives CDR1 SNHLY, CDR2 FYNNEI. V gave up 4 bases and J gave up 10 bases; unmatched junction bases: 4. CDR3 length: 14 residues. The CDR3 coding sequence is TGTGCCAGCAGTGGGGACAGGGGTTACTCACCCCTCCACTTT. Encoded protein: CASSGDRGYSPLHF.

This clonotype has more than one count but fewer than ten. This chain uses TRBV6-4 with TRBJ1-2; D is ambiguous. The germline gives CDR1 MRHNA, CDR2 SNTAGT. V was trimmed by 2 bases and J by 8 bases, leaving 12 bases between them. The CDR3 is made up of 13 amino acids. The CDR3 nucleotides read TGTGCCAGCAGTGACAGAAGCGGTTTGGGCTACACCTTC. Its protein is CASSDRSGLGYTF.

This clonotype has at least ten counts. The rearrangement joins TRBV14 to TRBJ2-1; tentatively, D is TRBD1 or TRBD2 (5 bases each). The CDR3 consists of 17 residues. The V end lost 4 bases, the J end lost 4 bases, and 20 bases lay between the germline ends. Germline lookup yields CDR1 SGHDN and CDR2 FVKESK. For the CDR3, the DNA is TGTGCCAGCAGCCGTACCGTACGGGACCCCAGTTACAATGAGCAGTTCTTC. Its protein is CASSRTVRDPSYNEQFF. Looking up the rest from reference TRBV14 and TRBJ2-1 gives the full variable domain: EAGVTQFPSHSVIEKGQTVTLRCDPISGHDNLYWYRRVMGKEIKFLLHFVKESKQDESGMPNNRFLAERTGGTYSTLKVQPAELEDSGVYFCASSRTVRDPSYNEQFFGPGTRLTVL.

This clonotype has only a few counts. The chain recombines TRBV27 with TRBJ2-1, with TRBD2 identical over 11 bases. Germline V CDR1 and CDR2: MNHEY, SMNVEV (reference sequence). The CDR3 loop spans 16 amino acids. After removal of 2 bases from V and 4 bases from J, the junction contained 4 bases not matched to a gene. Here the CDR3 DNA reads TGTGCCAGCAGTTTAGCTAGCGGGGGGTGGTACAATGAGCAGTTCTTC. Amino acid sequence: CASSLASGGWYNEQFF.

This sequence joins TRBV20-1 and TRBJ2-5; 8 nucleotides agree with TRBD2. Germline CDR1 and CDR2: DFQATT and SNEGSKA (reference sequence). The CDR3 contains 17 residues. After removal of 1 base from V and 2 bases from J, the junction contained 12 bases not matched to a gene. CDR3 DNA sequence: TGCAGTGCTAGAGGGAATTTAGCGGGGAGGCAGCAAGAGACCCAGTACTTC. It is translated as CSARGNLAGRQQETQYF.